This entry features one T cell receptor beta chain sequence. As handled by the study authors: Quantification of nucleated cells was approximated via reference gene primer amplification. The protocol was immunoSEQ multiplex PCR, while the TCRdb copy is restricted to in-frame clones and leaves out a portion. V, J and clone size were drawn from that table, and D and trimming were deduced from the DNA. The data show about 210,000 clones, with about 81% seen just once and around a tenth held by the top ten. The data originate from a study of blood T cell repertoires in COVID-19. Participant reports of clinical history set cohort assignment. The germline V and J ends were trimmed by 6 bases and 5 bases, with 11 bases remaining between them. CDR3 length: 11 amino acids. The germline V gene encodes CDR1 SQVTM and CDR2 ANQGSEA.

Sequenced sample: PBMCs or T cells enriched from blood (not recorded which). V gene TRBV29-1 combines with J gene TRBJ2-7; D call uncertain. The TCR sequence derives from a man aged 40-55 years who had recovered from COVID-19. Written as DNA, the CDR3 is TGCAGCGTCACGAGGATGAACGAGCAGTACTTC. Its translation: CSVTRMNEQYF.